A selection of T cell receptor beta chains follows, all from one sample in a study of a mutant IDH1 vaccine in newly diagnosed glioma. Sequenced by immunoSEQ multiplex PCR; TCRdb stores in-frame clones only, minus some. The sample lists 50,000 to 65,000 clones, approximately 80% occurring once. Sequencing was performed on PBMCs, taken from a glioma patient treated with radiotherapy, temozolomide or both. Every receptor here comes from a young man with glioma. The conserved cysteine and the conserved F or W are not part of the CDR3 here. Each record gives: J gene, clone size, V gene, CDR3 protein. Clone size is stated in some rows and not others, as once, few, many or a class when expanded.

>TRBJ2-2|.|TRBV30
AWSYNTGELF
>TRBJ1-2|.|TRBV5-5
ASSLAQARRLYGYT
>TRBJ1-2|.|TRBV7-2
ASSWGRAPSGYT
>TRBJ1-1|.|TRBV27
ASSWGLPGTEAF
>TRBJ1-1|few|TRBV6-5
ASHFMPNTEAF
>TRBJ1-4|.|TRBV7-2
ASSLGGALLNEKLF
>TRBJ2-1|.|TRBV19
ASRGTSGSLSYNEQF
>TRBJ1-1|.|TRBV7-9
ASSFGRASTEAF
>TRBJ2-7|.|TRBV29-1
SVSDSLGYEQY
>TRBJ1-2|few|TRBV29-1
SGGQGNYGYT
>TRBJ1-4|.|TRBV29-1
SVHTNEKLF
>TRBJ2-1|.|TRBV4-3
ASSQDRTSGRNEQF
>TRBJ2-3|.|TRBV30
AWSVVPDTQY
>TRBJ2-7|.|TRBV11-2
ASSLFGQGLYEQY
>TRBJ2-5|.|TRBV5-1
ASSLDRGSGPAETQY
>TRBJ2-7|.|TRBV4-3
ASSQQQGGYEQY
>TRBJ2-5|once|TRBV5-1
ASNYLNAGVGRQETQY
>TRBJ2-2|.|TRBV4-3
ASSQGSGVTGELF
>TRBJ1-2|.|TRBV14
ASSQDRGQGAITGYT
>TRBJ1-1|.|TRBV10-3
AISGTGGPNTEAF
>TRBJ1-2|.|TRBV5-6
ASSWEAGANYGYT
>TRBJ1-5|.|TRBV7-2
ASSSAPKGLNSNQPQH
>TRBJ1-2|few|TRBV10-3
AISESTGFGGYT
>TRBJ1-5|.|TRBV18
ASSPGGGNQPQH